The next 16 T cell receptor beta chains were all read from a single sample in a study of cytomegalovirus exposure and HLA in healthy donors. Both 60 Vbeta primers and 13 Jbeta primers went into the PCR. Profiled with immunoSEQ multiplex PCR; TCRdb holds only in-frame clones, not every one. The data show approximately 130,000 clones, approximately 87% seen once. Input material: PBMCs. The receptor set was obtained from a man aged 35-49 years in good health and CMV-seronegative.

The chain employs TRBV6-5 and TRBJ1-5, with D perhaps matching TRBD1 (5 bases). V was cut by 8 bases and J by 0 bases, with 14 bases left in between. The germline gives CDR1 MNHEY, CDR2 SVGAGI. CDR3 length: 15 residues. CDR3 coding DNA: TGTGCCAGCGGTTGGGGGGACGGTAGCAATCAGCCCCAGCATTTT. Translation: CASGWGDGSNQPQHF.

CDR3 nucleotide sequence: TGTGCCTGGAGTGAAGGAGCGGACCCGGGCCCAGATACGCAGTATTTT. This translates into CAWSEGADPGPDTQYF. V usage is TRBV30 and J usage is TRBJ2-3; D may be TRBD2 (5 bases). The V end lost 1 base, the J end lost 4 bases, and 18 bases lay between the germline ends. The CDR3 sequence is 16 residues long. CDR1 is GTSNPN and CDR2 is SVGIG in the germline V gene (reference sequence).

This clone was detected only a few times. This chain joins TRBV5-6 and TRBJ2-1; tentative D call: TRBD1 (6 bases). This CDR3 has 16 residues. V gave up 2 bases and J gave up 2 bases, with 14 bases separating them. Germline CDR1 reads SGHDT; CDR2 reads YYEEEE. The CDR3 region is CASSFAGTYAYNEQFF. CDR3 bases: TGTGCCAGCAGCTTCGCCGGGACATATGCCTACAATGAGCAGTTCTTC.

The rearrangement links TRBV27 to TRBJ2-7; D ambiguous. V was pared by 6 bases and J by 0 bases, with 15 bases between. This CDR3 comprises 15 residues. The germline gives CDR1 MNHEY, CDR2 SMNVEV (reference sequence). CDR3 amino acids: CASSLVPPSSYEQYF. For the CDR3, the DNA is TGTGCCAGCAGCCTCGTCCCTCCCAGCTCCTACGAGCAGTACTTC.

This chain links TRBV7-2 with TRBJ2-3; D is possibly TRBD1 (5 bases). The CDR3 loop spans 15 amino acids. Trimming left V 2 bases short and J 1 base short, with 10 bases between. Per germline, CDR1 SGHTA and CDR2 FQGNSA. The CDR3 DNA reads as TGTGCCAGCAGCTTAAGGGGCGGTGGCACAGATACGCAGTATTTT. The encoded protein is CASSLRGGGTDTQYF.

The chain recombines TRBV29-1 with TRBJ1-3; D is undetermined. Germline V gene lookup returns CDR1 SQVTM and CDR2 ANQGSEA. The CDR3 has 13 amino acids. Trimming shortened V by 4 bases and J by 1 base, and 8 bases separated the two germline ends. The CDR3 protein is CSVAGPSGNTIYF. CDR3 nucleotides: TGCAGCGTTGCTGGGCCTTCTGGAAACACCATATATTTT.

V gene TRBV30 combines with J gene TRBJ2-2; weak D call: TRBD2 (7 bases). Germline V gene data show CDR1 as GTSNPN and CDR2 as SVGIG (reference sequence). V was clipped by 1 base and J by 7 bases, with 16 bases between them. The CDR3 consists of 15 residues. CDR3 sequence: CAWSGLAEGGGELFF. CDR3 nucleotide sequence: TGTGCCTGGAGTGGGCTAGCGGAGGGGGGCGGGGAGCTGTTTTTT. The complete variable domain, with remaining parts taken from reference TRBV30 and TRBJ2-2, reads SQTIHQWPATLVQPVGSPLSLECTVEGTSNPNLYWYRQAAGRGLQLLFYSVGIGQISSEVPQNLSASRPQDRQFILSSKKLLLSDSGFYLCAWSGLAEGGGELFFGEGSRLTVL.

In its sample, this clone was seen a few times. The chain has TRBV19 and TRBJ1-1; D may be TRBD1 (5 bases). V lost 10 bases, J lost 2 bases, and 14 bases lay in between. The CDR3 is made up of 13 amino acids. The germline V gene has CDR1 LNHDA and CDR2 SQIVND (reference sequence). The CDR3 region has the DNA TGTGCCACCTTGGGACTCCACAACACTGAAGCTTTCTTT. It specifies CATLGLHNTEAFF.

The CDR3 protein is CATSREEDSGYEQYF. CDR3 in DNA: TGTGCCACCAGCAGAGAGGAGGATAGCGGCTACGAGCAGTACTTC. This sequence joins TRBV15 and TRBJ2-7; TRBD2 is a possible D gene (6 bases). V was pared by 0 bases and J by 3 bases, with 12 bases between. CDR1 is LNHNV, CDR2 YYDKDF, per germline (reference sequence). The CDR3 contains 15 residues. Looking up the rest from reference TRBV15 and TRBJ2-7 gives the full variable domain: DAMVIQNPRYQVTQFGKPVTLSCSQTLNHNVMYWYQQKSSQAPKLLFHYYDKDFNNEADTPDNFQSRRPNTSFCFLDIRSPGLGDTAMYLCATSREEDSGYEQYFGPGTRLTVT.

V and J are TRBV27 and TRBJ2-5; 7 nucleotides line up with TRBD1. The CDR3 extends over 13 amino acids. The V and J ends lost 6 bases and 5 bases, in that order; junction bases with no gene match: 6. Germline V gene sequence: CDR1 MNHEY, CDR2 SMNVEV (reference sequence). For the CDR3, the DNA is TGTGCCAGCAGCCCGACAGGGTGGGAGACCCAGTACTTC. It yields the protein CASSPTGWETQYF.

CDR3 amino acids: CASSEETGQPQHF. CDR3 sequence (DNA): TGTGCCAGCAGTGAGGAGACAGGACAGCCCCAGCATTTT. This sequence joins TRBV2 and TRBJ1-5; D possibly corresponds to TRBD1 (6 bases). The germline V gene has CDR1 SNHLY and CDR2 FYNNEI. With 3 bases removed from V and 7 bases from J, the gap between germline ends came to 10 bases. There are 13 residues in the CDR3.

This chain connects TRBV23-1 to TRBJ2-3; 7 bases map to TRBD2. TRBV23-1 is labeled an ORF, and its function is uncertain. The CDR3 sequence is 15 residues long. J was trimmed by 1 base and V by 5 bases; bases with no gene match: 6. CDR3 region: CASSIRGVGTDTQYF. The DNA for the CDR3 is TGCGCCAGCAGTATCCGGGGGGTTGGCACAGATACGCAGTATTTT.

This chain uses TRBV28 with TRBJ1-6, with 8 positions matching TRBD1. The trim removed 5 bases at V and 8 bases at J, leaving 5 bases unmatched. Germline V CDR1 and CDR2: MDHEN, SYDVKM. The CDR3 is made up of 14 amino acids. The CDR3 region is CASSPPGQDSPLHF. CDR3 in DNA: TGTGCCAGCAGTCCACCGGGACAGGATTCACCCCTCCACTTT.

The chain recombines TRBV9 with TRBJ2-5, with a tentative D call TRBD1 (5 bases). The CDR3 is made up of 14 amino acids. V gave up 0 bases and J gave up 4 bases, with 10 bases separating them. Germline values: CDR1 SGDLS, CDR2 YYNGEE. CDR3 nucleotides: TGTGCCAGCAGCGTAGCGGCAGGGCCAGAGACCCAGTACTTC. Encoded protein: CASSVAAGPETQYF.

This chain connects TRBV4-3 to TRBJ2-3; D might be TRBD2 (6 bases). V lost 1 base and J lost 5, with 16 bases in between. The CDR3 is 16 amino acids. Germline values: CDR1 LGHNA, CDR2 YSLEER. CDR3 in amino acids: CASSQAPQQAGDTQYF. The CDR3 DNA reads TGCGCCAGCAGCCAAGCCCCCCAGCAAGCGGGAGATACGCAGTATTTT.

This clone appeared once. The V and J genes are TRBV7-2 and TRBJ1-5; weak D call: TRBD1 (6 bases). The germline CDR1 and CDR2 sequences are SGHTA and FQGNSA. The CDR3 is made up of 14 amino acids. V was cut by 3 bases and J by 7 bases, with 13 bases left in between. The CDR3 region has the DNA TGTGCCAGCAGCTTCCAGGGGACGGGGCAGCCCCAGCATTTT. Its protein is CASSFQGTGQPQHF.